These 14 T cell receptor beta chains share one sample of origin, sequenced in a study of OX40 agonist ivuxolimab in advanced cancers. TCRdb keeps only in-frame clones here, not all; method: immunoSEQ multiplex PCR. Of under 150,000 clones listed, about 92% are singletons. Sequences were derived from CD4+ or CD8+ T cells sorted from blood, sampled in a trial of the OX40 agonist ivuxolimab. These receptors were obtained from an adult with an advanced solid tumor such as melanoma, head and neck, liver or kidney cancer.

The chain is built from TRBV6-5 and TRBJ1-1; D gene unclear. V lost 2 bases, J lost 5 bases, and 12 bases lay in between. Germline assignment: CDR1 MNHEY and CDR2 SVGAGI. The CDR3 is made up of 14 amino acids. In DNA, the CDR3 is TGTGCCAGCAGTTACAAGTGGGCGGGGACTGAAGCTTTCTTT. Protein: CASSYKWAGTEAFF.

This clone showed up just once. The chain uses TRBV6-5 and TRBJ2-1; 9 bases fit TRBD2. Looked up from germline, CDR1 is MNHEY and CDR2 is SVGAGI. Unmatched junction bases numbered 8, after V lost 6 bases and J lost 8 bases. This CDR3 comprises 14 residues. CDR3 bases: TGTGCCAGCAGAATGCGGCGGGAGGGTGATGAGCAGTTCTTC. Its protein product is CASRMRREGDEQFF.

The CDR3, as DNA: TGTGCCAGTAGAGACAGCCAGTTCGCGAACACCGGGGAGCTGTTTTTT. It codes for CASRDSQFANTGELFF. The V gene is TRBV19, the J gene TRBJ2-2, with D perhaps TRBD1 (5 bases). The CDR3 consists of 16 residues. V dropped 6 bases and J dropped 0 bases, with 14 bases sitting between them. Germline V gene lookup returns CDR1 LNHDA and CDR2 SQIVND (reference sequence).

The V and J genes are TRBV28 and TRBJ1-1; D gene unclear. The germline V and J ends were trimmed by 6 bases and 4 bases, with 6 bases remaining between them. The germline CDR1 and CDR2 sequences are MDHEN and SYDVKM. CDR3 length: 11 residues. The CDR3 region has the DNA TGTGCCAGCAGCTATGCCACTGAAGCTTTCTTT. Residues: CASSYATEAFF.

Written as DNA, the CDR3 is TGTGCCAGCAGCCTTCAACAGGCCTACGAGCAGTACTTC. Translated: CASSLQQAYEQYF. This sequence joins TRBV7-2 and TRBJ2-5; possibly TRBD1 for D (5 bases). The DNA end is more similar to TRBJ2-7, so the J call may be wrong. The CDR3 is 13 amino acids. Germline values: CDR1 SGHTA, CDR2 FQGNSA.

The V call is TRBV5-4, the J call TRBJ2-6, with 7 bases identical to TRBD2. CDR3 length: 17 amino acids. V shed 4 bases, J shed 0 bases, and the junction held 7 bases outside the gene matches. CDR1 and CDR2 from the germline V gene are SGHNT and YYREEE (reference sequence). In nucleotides, the CDR3 is TGTGCCAGCAGCCCTGCTAGCGGAGACTCTGGGGCCAACGTCCTGACTTTC. This translates into CASSPASGDSGANVLTF.

The rearrangement uses TRBV18 and TRBJ1-1; TRBD1 agrees at 8 bases. Trimming at V came to 0 bases and at J to 4 bases, leaving 7 bases not matched to a gene. The germline V gene encodes CDR1 KGHSH and CDR2 LQKENI. This CDR3 comprises 16 residues. CDR3 protein: CASSPPGQGRLTEAFF. The DNA of the CDR3 is TGTGCCAGCTCACCACCAGGACAGGGACGTCTCACTGAAGCTTTCTTT.

In this sample, this clone turned up once. This sequence joins TRBV9 and TRBJ1-3, with unresolved D. The CDR3 has 16 residues. Trimming pared 1 base from V and 0 bases from J, leaving 11 bases between. Germline lookup yields CDR1 SGDLS and CDR2 YYNGEE. CDR3 loop: CASSVNGWGSGNTIYF. The CDR3 bases are TGTGCCAGCAGCGTAAACGGTTGGGGCTCTGGAAACACCATATATTTT.

This CDR3 reads CASRGTGEGTEAFF. The CDR3 nucleotides are TGTGCCAGCAGAGGGACAGGGGAAGGCACTGAAGCTTTCTTT. The chain employs TRBV28 and TRBJ1-1; TRBD1 aligns across 10 bases. Germline assignment: CDR1 MDHEN and CDR2 SYDVKM. Trimming cost V 6 bases and J 4 bases; bases outside gene matches: 5. There are 14 residues in the CDR3. The full variable domain, its missing parts supplied by reference TRBV28 and TRBJ1-1, is DVKVTQSSRYLVKRTGEKVFLECVQDMDHENMFWYRQDPGLGLRLIYFSYDVKMKEKGDIPEGYSVSREKKERFSLILESASTNQTSMYLCASRGTGEGTEAFFGQGTRLTVV.

The V gene is TRBV28, the J gene TRBJ2-4; 8 bases match TRBD2. This CDR3 contains 16 residues. V shed 5 bases, J shed 0 bases, and the junction held 6 bases outside the gene matches. Germline-derived CDR1 and CDR2 are MDHEN and SYDVKM. For the CDR3, the DNA is TGTGCCAGCAGTCCCACAGCGGGAGAAGCCAAAAACATTCAGTACTTC. This codes for CASSPTAGEAKNIQYF.

This chain links TRBV5-4 with TRBJ2-5; D might be TRBD2 (5 bases). The CDR3 runs 15 residues. Trimming took off 2 bases at V and 7 bases at J, with 18 bases between the two ends. Germline V gene lookup returns CDR1 SGHNT and CDR2 YYREEE (reference sequence). For the CDR3, the DNA is TGTGCCAGCAGCTTCGAGGGTCCCGCTACGGGGACCCAGTACTTC. Translating it yields CASSFEGPATGTQYF.

A single count supports this clone. The chain uses TRBV7-9 and TRBJ1-1, with D possibly matching TRBD1 (5 bases). V was pared by 5 bases and J by 1 base, with 17 bases between. The length of the CDR3 is 16 residues. The V gene's germline CDR1 is SEHNR and CDR2 FQNEAQ (reference sequence). CDR3 sequence (DNA): TGTGCCAGCAGCCTGGACGTGGGGGGGTGGAACACTGAAGCTTTCTTT. Its translation: CASSLDVGGWNTEAFF. The full variable domain, its missing parts supplied by reference TRBV7-9 and TRBJ1-1, is DTGVSQNPRHKITKRGQNVTFRCDPISEHNRLYWYRQTLGQGPEFLTYFQNEAQLEKSRLLSDRFSAERPKGSFSTLEIQRTEQGDSAMYLCASSLDVGGWNTEAFFGQGTRLTVV.

The rearrangement uses TRBV2 and TRBJ2-5; possible D gene TRBD1, 6 bases. Germline V gene lookup returns CDR1 SNHLY and CDR2 FYNNEI. CDR3 length: 14 amino acids. V gave up 3 bases and J gave up 2 bases, with 10 bases separating them. CDR3 coding DNA: TGTGCCAGCAGTGAGGACAGCACGCAAGAGACCCAGTACTTC. It translates to CASSEDSTQETQYF. Variable domain in full (rest from reference TRBV2 and TRBJ2-5): EPEVTQTPSHQVTQMGQEVILRCVPISNHLYFYWYRQILGQKVEFLVSFYNNEISEKSEIFDDQFSVERPDGSNFTLKIRSTKLEDSAMYFCASSEDSTQETQYFGPGTRLLVL.

The chain uses TRBV19 and TRBJ2-6; D unclear. The germline V and J ends were trimmed by 3 bases and 0 bases, with 12 bases remaining between them. The CDR3 contains 17 residues. Germline CDR1 reads LNHDA; CDR2 reads SQIVND (reference sequence). The CDR3 nucleotides are TGTGCCAGTAGTATTTCAAACGTACGCTCTGGGGCCAACGTCCTGACTTTC. Its protein product is CASSISNVRSGANVLTF.